This T cell receptor beta chain was sequenced in a study of T cells after somatic rescue of genetic block. In this sample, this clone turned up once. V trimming: 4 bases; J trimming: 6 bases; junction bases outside the gene matches: 15. CDR1 is SGHNT, CDR2 YYREEE, per germline (reference sequence). This CDR3 contains 16 residues. Assay: immunoSEQ multiplex PCR; the TCRdb copy retains only in-frame clones and omits some. There are 85,000 to 90,000 clones in the sample; just under 90% occur only once, and about 1.5% lies in the top ten. This chain links TRBV5-4 with TRBJ1-1, with TRBD1 matching over 7 bases. The TCR sequence derives from a woman aged 18-35 years. Material: peripheral blood mononuclear cells (PBMCs). The CDR3 nucleotides are TGTGCCAGCAGCCTTGGGGGGAGACAGGGCCCCTCTGAAGCTTTCTTT. Its translation: CASSLGGRQGPSEAFF.